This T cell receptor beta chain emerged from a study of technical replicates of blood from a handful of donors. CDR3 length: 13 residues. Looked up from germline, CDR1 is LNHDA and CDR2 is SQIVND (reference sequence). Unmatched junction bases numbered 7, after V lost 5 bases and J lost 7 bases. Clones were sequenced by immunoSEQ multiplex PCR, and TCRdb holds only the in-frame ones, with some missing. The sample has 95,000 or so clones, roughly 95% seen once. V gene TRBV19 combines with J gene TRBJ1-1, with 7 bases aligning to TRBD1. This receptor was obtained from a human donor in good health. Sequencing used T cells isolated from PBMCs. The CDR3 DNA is TGTGCCAGTAGTGCACAGGGGTGGATTGAAGCTTTCTTT. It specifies CASSAQGWIEAFF.